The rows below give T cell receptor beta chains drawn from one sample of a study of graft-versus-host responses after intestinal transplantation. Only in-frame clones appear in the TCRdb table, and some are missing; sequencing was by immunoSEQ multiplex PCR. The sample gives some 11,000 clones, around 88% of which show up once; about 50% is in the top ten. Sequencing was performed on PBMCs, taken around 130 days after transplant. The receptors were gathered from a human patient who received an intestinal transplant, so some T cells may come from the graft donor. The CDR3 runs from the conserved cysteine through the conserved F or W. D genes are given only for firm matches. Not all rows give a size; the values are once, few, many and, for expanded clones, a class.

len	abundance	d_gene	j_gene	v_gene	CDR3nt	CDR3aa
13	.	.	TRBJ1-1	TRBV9	TGTGCCAGCAGCGTAGGGGGGTACACTGAAGCTTTCTTT	CASSVGGYTEAFF
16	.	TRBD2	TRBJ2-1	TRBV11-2	TGTGCCAGCAGCTTTAGGGGGACTAGCGGGAACGATGAGCAGTTCTTC	CASSFRGTSGNDEQFF
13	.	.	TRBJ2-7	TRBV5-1	TGCGCCAGCAGCTTCTATGGGCCCTACGAGCAGTACTTC	CASSFYGPYEQYF
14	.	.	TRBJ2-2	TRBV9	TGTGCCAGCAGCGTAGTCGGTGAGACCGGGGAGCTGTTTTTT	CASSVVGETGELFF
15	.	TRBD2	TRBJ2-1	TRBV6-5	TGTGCCAGCAGGCCCGGGCTAGCGGGAGTTTATGAGCAGTTCTTC	CASRPGLAGVYEQFF
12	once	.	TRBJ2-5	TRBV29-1	TGCAGCGTTTATACTAGTTCAGAGACCCAGTACTTC	CSVYTSSETQYF
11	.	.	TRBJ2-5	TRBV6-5	TGTGCCAGCAGTGGGCACCAGACCCAGTACTTC	CASSGHQTQYF
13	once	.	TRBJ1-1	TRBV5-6	TGTGCCAGCAAAAACGAGTGGGACACTGAAGCTTTCTTT	CASKNEWDTEAFF
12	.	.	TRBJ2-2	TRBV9	TGTGCCAGCGGTGGACTTGGCGGGGAGCTGTTTTTT	CASGGLGGELFF
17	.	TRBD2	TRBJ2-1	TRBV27	TGTGCCAGCAGTTTTCGGGTTGGTCTAGCGGGAGCCAATGAGCAGTTCTTC	CASSFRVGLAGANEQFF
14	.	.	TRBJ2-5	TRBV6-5	TGTGCCAGCAGTTGGACACGGGGGGCAGAGACCCAGTACTTC	CASSWTRGAETQYF
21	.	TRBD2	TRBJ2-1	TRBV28	TGTGCCAGCAGTTCCCCGTCCGGGACTAGCGTTCACTCGAGTCATTTATGGGAGCAGTTCTTC	CASSSPSGTSVHSSHLWEQFF
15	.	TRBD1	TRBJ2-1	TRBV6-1	TGTGCCAGCAGTGCGGACAGGGGTAGGGACAATGAGCAGTTCTTC	CASSADRGRDNEQFF
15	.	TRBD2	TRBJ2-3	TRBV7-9	TGTGCCAGCAGCGCGACTAGCCCTGGCACAGATACGCAGTATTTT	CASSATSPGTDTQYF
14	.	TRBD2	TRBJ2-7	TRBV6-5	TGTGCCAGCAGTTACAGCGGGGACCAAGGGGAGCAGTACTTC	CASSYSGDQGEQYF
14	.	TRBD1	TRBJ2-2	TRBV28	TGTGCCAGCTCGACGGGACAGGGCACCGGGGAGCTGTTTTTT	CASSTGQGTGELFF
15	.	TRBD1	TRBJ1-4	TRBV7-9	TGTGCCAGCAGTCCCCAGGGGGAAGGGCCAAAAGAACTGTTTTTT	CASSPQGEGPKELFF
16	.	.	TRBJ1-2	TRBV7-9	TGTGCCAGCAGCTTAGTGGCTTCGGGCCAGCACTATGGCTACACCTTC	CASSLVASGQHYGYTF
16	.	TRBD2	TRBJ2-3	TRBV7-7	TGTGCTAGCAGCACCGGACTAGCGGGGAACACAGATACGCAGTATTTT	CASSTGLAGNTDTQYF